Listed below are T cell receptor beta chains from one sample, sequenced in a study of T cell responses to AZD1222 COVID-19 vaccine. Assay used: immunoSEQ multiplex PCR; TCRdb lists only in-frame clones, some missing. The sample shows some 90,000 clones, about 88% of them seen only once. The sequencing used peripheral blood, collected 28 days after the second AZD1222 dose. These receptors came from an adult who received the AZD1222 COVID-19 vaccine. The CDR3 runs from the conserved cysteine through the conserved F or W. D genes are given only for firm matches. Clone size is given for some rows only: seen once, a few or many times, or a class if the clone is expanded.

v_gene	abundance	j_gene	d_gene	CDR3nt	CDR3aa
TRBV3-1/TRBV3-2	.	TRBJ2-2	TRBD1	TGTGCCAGCAGCCAAGATCTTAGGGACAGGGGGACCGGGGAGCTGTTTTTT	CASSQDLRDRGTGELFF
TRBV18	.	TRBJ2-7	TRBD1	TGTGCCAGCACTCTCCAGCCGCCAGGACAGGGGGCCTACGAGCAGTACTTC	CASTLQPPGQGAYEQYF
TRBV7-2	.	TRBJ2-7	.	TGTGCCAGCAGCTCTTCGGACGGATACGAGCAGTACTTC	CASSSSDGYEQYF
TRBV12-3/TRBV12-4	.	TRBJ2-2	.	TGTGCCAGCAGTTCCGCGAACACCGGGGAGCTGTTTTTT	CASSSANTGELFF
TRBV7-6	.	TRBJ1-4	.	TGTGCCAGCAGCTTAGGTGGCAGGGGTAATGAAAAACTGTTTTTT	CASSLGGRGNEKLFF
TRBV5-1	.	TRBJ2-7	TRBD1	TGCGCCAGCAGCTCCGGGACAGGGGTCTCCTACGAGCAGTACTTC	CASSSGTGVSYEQYF
TRBV29-1	.	TRBJ1-1	.	TGCAGCGTTGATAGACAGAGCACTGAAGCTTTCTTT	CSVDRQSTEAFF
TRBV2	once	TRBJ1-6	.	TGTGCCAGCAGTGAAGCGTTATCCAGGCTTTCACCCCTCCACTTT	CASSEALSRLSPLHF
TRBV29-1	.	TRBJ1-2	TRBD1	TGCAGCGTTGAAGTAGGGACAGGGGGCAATGGCTACACCTTC	CSVEVGTGGNGYTF
TRBV3-1/TRBV3-2	.	TRBJ1-5	.	TGTGCCAGCAGCCAACCGGGGAATCAGCCCCAGCATTTT	CASSQPGNQPQHF
TRBV4-1	.	TRBJ2-7	.	TGCGCCAGCAGCCAAGCGGATTACCAGGGCTACGAGCAGTACTTC	CASSQADYQGYEQYF
TRBV15	.	TRBJ1-1	.	TGTGCCACCAGCAGAGATTTTCGGGGCACTGAAGCTTTCTTT	CATSRDFRGTEAFF
TRBV5-6	.	TRBJ2-5	.	TGTGCCAGCAGCTTGCGACAGGCCCTTCAAGAGACCCAGTACTTC	CASSLRQALQETQYF
TRBV6-5	.	TRBJ2-7	TRBD1	TGTGCCAGCAGTTCCCCTGGGACAGGACTCTCCTACGAGCAGTACTTC	CASSSPGTGLSYEQYF
TRBV6-5	.	TRBJ2-7	.	TGTGCCAGCAGCTCCGGACCTTACGAGCAGTACTTC	CASSSGPYEQYF
TRBV18	once	TRBJ1-4	.	TGTGCCAGCTCACCACCGGTTGGGGCTGCGGGGGAAAAACTGTTTTTT	CASSPPVGAAGEKLFF
TRBV7-6	.	TRBJ1-6	.	TGTGCCAGCAGCTTAGCACAGGATAATTCACCCCTCCACTTT	CASSLAQDNSPLHF
TRBV6-1	.	TRBJ1-6	TRBD1	TGTGCCAGCAGTCAAGATGCGACAGGGCGCAATTCACCCCTCCACTTT	CASSQDATGRNSPLHF
TRBV2	.	TRBJ1-5	.	TGTGCCAGCAGTGAAAGTTTGTATGATCAGCCCCAGCATTTT	CASSESLYDQPQHF
TRBV5-1	.	TRBJ2-2	.	TGCGCCAGCAGCGTCGTCGAGGGGATCACCGGGGAGCTGTTTTTT	CASSVVEGITGELFF
TRBV6-5	.	TRBJ2-3	TRBD2	TGTGCCAGCAAGCGACTAGCCTCCGATACGCAGTATTTT	CASKRLASDTQYF
TRBV12-3/TRBV12-4	.	TRBJ2-7	.	TGTGCCAGCAGCCCGACAGCCTACGAGCAGTACTTC	CASSPTAYEQYF
TRBV18	.	TRBJ1-1	.	TGTGCCAGCTCACCAGCGGCGTCAGGGGCGCGCACTGAAGCTTTCTTT	CASSPAASGARTEAFF
TRBV7-9	few	TRBJ2-5	TRBD1	TGTGCCAGCATCCCAGGGACAGGGGCCCAAGAGACCCAGTACTTC	CASIPGTGAQETQYF
TRBV5-1	few	TRBJ2-3	TRBD1	TGCGCCAGCAGCAGAACAGGACAGGGTTCTAGCACAGATACGCAGTATTTT	CASSRTGQGSSTDTQYF
TRBV6-5	.	TRBJ1-4	.	TGTGCCACCTCCACAGGGTTGGTCGCAAAACTGTTTTTT	CATSTGLVAKLFF
TRBV6-4	.	TRBJ1-2	.	TGTGCCAGCAGTGACTCGGGGGCCGGCCTGGAGGGCTACACCTTC	CASSDSGAGLEGYTF
TRBV27	.	TRBJ2-2	TRBD2	TGTGCCAGCAGTTTACAACGGACTAGCGGGGGCCACGGGGAGCTGTTTTTT	CASSLQRTSGGHGELFF
TRBV30	.	TRBJ1-5	.	TGTGCCTGGAGTGTATTCCCGGCCCAGCCCCAGCATTTT	CAWSVFPAQPQHF
TRBV7-2	.	TRBJ1-6	.	TGTGCCAGCAGCTTAGATGGGGTTGTAGGCAATTCACCCCTCCACTTT	CASSLDGVVGNSPLHF
TRBV3-1/TRBV3-2	.	TRBJ1-2	.	TGTGCCAGCAGCCAAGGGGGGAACTATGGCTACACCTTC	CASSQGGNYGYTF
TRBV2	.	TRBJ2-1	.	TGTGCCAGCAGTGAAAGGGGACGCCTCTCCTACAATGAGCAGTTCTTC	CASSERGRLSYNEQFF
TRBV6-6	.	TRBJ1-5	.	TGTGCCAGCAGTTTGCAGGGCCGGGGCAATCAGCCCCAGCATTTT	CASSLQGRGNQPQHF